This TCR beta chain was profiled in a study of blood T cell repertoires in COVID-19. Study details: PBMCs, B-cell-depleted T cells, or T cells provided the cDNA or gDNA that made up the material.

In the original analysis: Amplified reference gene primers provided the basis for estimating nucleated cell counts. The repertoire was sequenced with immunoSEQ multiplex PCR; TCRdb's copy has only in-frame clones and lacks some. From that table come the V and J calls and clone size; the DNA was used to work out D and trimming. This table holds 53,000 or so clones, 70% to 85% found once. Germline values: CDR1 LGHDT, CDR2 YNNKEL (reference sequence). The CDR3 runs 13 residues. V dropped 6 bases and J dropped 3 bases, with 9 bases sitting between them. The genes are TRBV3-1 (or the pseudogene TRBV3-2) and TRBJ1-5; no clear D gene. This receptor was taken from a human donor in a cohort sampled during active COVID-19. The specimen sequenced was peripheral blood. CDR3 in DNA: TGTGCCAGCAGTCGGACTACCAATCAGCCCCAGCATTTT. Amino acid sequence: CASSRTTNQPQHF.